Included here is one TCR beta chain sequence, with context. This sample is drawn from a study of blood T cell repertoires in COVID-19. The CDR3 runs 12 residues. Per germline, CDR1 MNHEY and CDR2 SVGEGT. V was shortened by 6 bases and J by 4 bases, with 10 bases between the two germline ends. The assay was immunoSEQ multiplex PCR, and TCRdb's table has in-frame clones only and misses some. Of some 28,000 clones detected, nearly 90% appear once; the ten largest clones hold over 8.5%. The TCR was taken from a human donor in a cohort sampled during active COVID-19. This sequence joins TRBV6-2 or TRBV6-3 and TRBJ2-7; D is ambiguous. Sequencing input: peripheral blood. The CDR3: CASSKLRYEQYF. As DNA, the CDR3 is TGTGCCAGCAGCAAACTAAGGTACGAGCAGTACTTC.